This T cell receptor beta chain derives from a study of T cell responses to AZD1222 COVID-19 vaccine. V lost 2 bases and J lost 9, with 5 bases in between. CDR1 ENHRY and CDR2 SYGVKD come from the germline V gene. This CDR3 has 11 residues. This clone was seen a few times. Sequencing used immunoSEQ multiplex PCR; TCRdb keeps in-frame clones, though not all of them. The data hold around 120,000 clones, with approximately 84% observed a single time. This specimen consisted of peripheral blood, obtained on day 0 of AZD1222 vaccination. The V gene is TRBV10-3, the J gene TRBJ1-5, with TRBD1 as a possible D gene (5 bases). This receptor was obtained from an adult in good health. The CDR3 spells CAISEGGPQHF. CDR3 nucleotide sequence: TGTGCCATCAGTGAGGGGGGGCCCCAGCATTTT.